Listed below are T cell receptor beta chains from one sample, sequenced in a study of blood T cell repertoires in COVID-19. Method: immunoSEQ multiplex PCR; TCRdb's copy keeps in-frame clones and lacks some. Of around 74,000 clones in the sample, about 92% were seen once. The sequencing sample was made of peripheral blood. These receptors came from a woman aged 80 or older with active or convalescent COVID-19. CDR3s include the opening cysteine and the closing phenylalanine or tryptophan. A D gene is named only where the DNA matches it firmly. Clone size is not always given. Where it is, it says once, few, many or a class for expanded clones.

TRBJ1-3 | NA | NA | TRBV19 | TGTGCCAGTATGCCGGGATTAAACACCATATATTTT | CASMPGLNTIYF
TRBJ1-3 | NA | NA | TRBV3-1/TRBV3-2 | TGTGCCAGCAGCCAAGGAGGCTCTGGAAACACCATATATTTT | CASSQGGSGNTIYF
TRBJ1-2 | NA | NA | TRBV28 | TGTGCCAGCAGTTTAAGGGAGGGAGATGGCTACACCTTC | CASSLREGDGYTF
TRBJ2-7 | NA | TRBD2 | TRBV29-1 | TGCAGCCCCGAAAGGGGTAGCGGGGGGTCTCAAACCTACGAGCAGTACTTC | CSPERGSGGSQTYEQYF
TRBJ1-1 | few | TRBD1 | TRBV5-6 | TGTGCCAGCAGCCCGACAGGGTGGGCCACTGAAGCTTTCTTT | CASSPTGWATEAFF
TRBJ1-1 | NA | NA | TRBV11-2 | TGTGCCAGCACCCGTTCAGGAACTGAAGCTTTCTTT | CASTRSGTEAFF
TRBJ1-4 | NA | NA | TRBV6-5 | TGTGCCAGCAGTACAACAACTAATGAAAAACTGTTTTTT | CASSTTTNEKLFF
TRBJ2-3 | NA | NA | TRBV9 | TGTGCCAGCAGCGTAGCCATCACAGATACGCAGTATTTT | CASSVAITDTQYF
TRBJ2-2 | NA | TRBD2 | TRBV2 | TGTGCCAGCCGAAGCCCAGCGGGGCAGAACACCGGGGAGCTGTTTTTT | CASRSPAGQNTGELFF
TRBJ1-1 | NA | NA | TRBV14 | TGTGCCAGCAGCCTTTATGTCGGGGTGAACACTGAAGCTTTCTTT | CASSLYVGVNTEAFF
TRBJ1-5 | NA | NA | TRBV12-3/TRBV12-4 | TGTGCCAGCAGTTTCAGGGGTCAGCCCCAGCATTTT | CASSFRGQPQHF
TRBJ2-5 | NA | TRBD1 | TRBV27 | TGTGCCAGCATGGGGACAGGGCGTGGAGAGACCCAGTACTTC | CASMGTGRGETQYF
TRBJ1-1 | NA | NA | TRBV28 | TGTGCCAGCAGTTCCCCTTATTCAGGGATCACTGAAGCTTTCTTT | CASSSPYSGITEAFF
TRBJ2-3 | NA | TRBD1 | TRBV24-1 | TGTGCCACCAGCCCCGGGACAGGGACAGATACGCAGTATTTT | CATSPGTGTDTQYF
TRBJ2-5 | NA | TRBD1 | TRBV4-3 | TGCGCCAGCAGCCAAGACTGGGGACAGCAAGAGACCCAGTACTTC | CASSQDWGQQETQYF
TRBJ1-2 | NA | TRBD1 | TRBV19 | TGTGCCAGTAGTATATCGACAGGGGCGGTCTATGGCTACACCTTC | CASSISTGAVYGYTF
TRBJ2-1 | NA | TRBD2 | TRBV30 | TGTGCCTGGAGTGTCTCGGCCGGGCGGGGGGGCCTCTACAATGAGCAGTTCTTC | CAWSVSAGRGGLYNEQFF
TRBJ2-1 | few | NA | TRBV3-1/TRBV3-2 | TGTGCCAGCAGCCCCTATGACAAGTCCCAGTACAATGAGCAGTTCTTC | CASSPYDKSQYNEQFF
TRBJ1-1 | NA | TRBD1 | TRBV7-8 | TGTGCCAGCAGCTCGGCAGGGGGCTACACTGAAGCTTTCTTT | CASSSAGGYTEAFF
TRBJ2-1 | once | TRBD1 | TRBV7-3 | TGTGCCAGCAGCTCCGGGACAGGGTACAATGAGCAGTTCTTC | CASSSGTGYNEQFF
TRBJ2-3 | NA | TRBD2 | TRBV4-1 | TGCGCCAGCAGCCCAATAGCGGGGCTAGGGACTACGCAGTATTTT | CASSPIAGLGTTQYF
TRBJ1-5 | NA | NA | TRBV6-5 | TGTGCCAGCAGAACGCAGGGTAATAGCAATCAGCCCCAGCATTTT | CASRTQGNSNQPQHF
TRBJ2-5 | NA | TRBD1 | TRBV28 | TGTGCCAGCAGCACCCCAGGGACAGGCCAAGAGACCCAGTACTTC | CASSTPGTGQETQYF
TRBJ1-1 | NA | NA | TRBV28 | TGTGCCAGCAGTTTCCGGGTAGGAACTGAAGCTTTCTTT | CASSFRVGTEAFF
TRBJ1-4 | NA | NA | TRBV15 | TGTGCCACCAGCGGAGGGCATGGTACGGAAAAACTGTTTTTT | CATSGGHGTEKLFF
TRBJ1-5 | NA | TRBD1 | TRBV5-5 | TGTGCCAGCACCCCCTCCGGGGACAGGGTGGGCTTGAATCAGCCCCAGCATTTT | CASTPSGDRVGLNQPQHF
TRBJ1-1 | NA | NA | TRBV28 | TGTGCCAGCGCTTTTGGTGTCGGGAGGACTTTCTTT | CASAFGVGRTFF
TRBJ2-7 | NA | TRBD1 | TRBV5-5 | TGTGCCAGCAGCTTCGGACAGGGTACTCCCTACGAGCAGTACTTC | CASSFGQGTPYEQYF
TRBJ2-2 | NA | TRBD1 | TRBV5-1 | TGCGCCAGCAGCGCAAGGACAGGGGGCTTAGGGACCGGGGAGCTGTTTTTT | CASSARTGGLGTGELFF
TRBJ1-1 | NA | NA | TRBV19 | TGTGCCAGTAGTGTTATTCCGGACAGGAACACTGAAGCTTTCTTT | CASSVIPDRNTEAFF
TRBJ2-1 | NA | NA | TRBV4-3 | TGCGCCAGCAGCCAAGATACAGCGGACTCCTACAATGAGCAGTTCTTC | CASSQDTADSYNEQFF
TRBJ1-3 | once | TRBD1 | TRBV9 | TGTGCCAGCAGCGTAGATTCAGGGGGCGGAAACACCATATATTTT | CASSVDSGGGNTIYF
TRBJ1-3 | NA | TRBD1 | TRBV27 | TGTGCCAGCAGTTTACGGGGACAGGGGGAAAACACCATATATTTT | CASSLRGQGENTIYF
TRBJ2-7 | NA | NA | TRBV29-1 | TGCAGCGTTAGAGGGCACGAGCAGTACTTC | CSVRGHEQYF
TRBJ2-7 | NA | TRBD2 | TRBV25-1 | TGTGCCAGCGGACCGGGAGGTCGCGAGCAGTACTTC | CASGPGGREQYF
TRBJ1-2 | few | NA | TRBV24-1 | TGTGCCACCAGTGATCGCGACGGGAACTATGGCTACACCTTC | CATSDRDGNYGYTF
TRBJ1-2 | NA | NA | TRBV5-1 | TGCGCCAGCAGTAGGGACACCGAAGCCCATGGCTACACCTTC | CASSRDTEAHGYTF
TRBJ2-7 | NA | NA | TRBV30 | TGTGCCTGGAGTGTCTCTTGGCCCTACGAGCAGTACTTC | CAWSVSWPYEQYF